Below, 17 T cell receptor beta chains from the same sample are listed, as sequenced in a study of blood T cell repertoires in COVID-19. Profiling relied on immunoSEQ multiplex PCR, and the TCRdb table lists in-frame clones only, not all of them. The table shows 300,000 to 500,000 clones, with roughly 90% occurring only once. Material for sequencing was PBMCs or T cells enriched from blood (not recorded which). Receptors were obtained from a woman aged 25 to 39 with acute COVID-19.

The chain uses TRBV6-4 and TRBJ2-2; weak D call: TRBD1 (5 bases). Trimming left V 5 bases short and J 2 bases short, with 9 bases between. From germline, CDR1 is MRHNA and CDR2 SNTAGT. The CDR3 consists of 14 residues. The CDR3 region has the DNA TGTGCCAGCAGTTACGACAGTAACACCGGGGAGCTGTTTTTT. This codes for CASSYDSNTGELFF.

The V call is TRBV11-3, the J call TRBJ2-3; TRBD2 might be the D (8 bases). V was clipped by 5 bases and J by 6 bases, with 18 bases between them. CDR1 and CDR2 (germline): SGHNT, YENEEA. This CDR3 is 15 amino acids long. DNA for the CDR3: TGTGCCAGCAGCCGGGGGGGACAGACCTCCGATACGCAGTATTTT. Amino acid sequence: CASSRGGQTSDTQYF.

V and J are TRBV7-6 and TRBJ2-1; the match to TRBD2 covers 7 bases. V was clipped by 1 base and J by 2 bases; unmatched bases: 5. This CDR3 is built from 16 residues. Germline CDR1 and CDR2: SGHVS and FNYEAQ. The CDR3 nucleotides are TGTGCCAGCAGCTTAGAGGTGGGGGGGACCTACAATGAGCAGTTCTTC. Translating it yields CASSLEVGGTYNEQFF.

The chain recombines TRBV7-9 with TRBJ1-1, with D perhaps matching TRBD1 (5 bases). This CDR3 has 13 residues. Germline assignment: CDR1 SEHNR and CDR2 FQNEAQ (reference sequence). V was clipped by 5 bases and J by 1 base, with 8 bases between them. CDR3 sequence (DNA): TGTGCCAGCAGCACTCAGGGGAACACTGAAGCTTTCTTT. The encoded protein is CASSTQGNTEAFF.

This chain links TRBV4-3 with TRBJ1-3; 8 bases agree with TRBD1. Losses at the gene ends were 3 bases for V and 4 bases for J; bases not matched to a gene: 11. The germline gives CDR1 LGHNA, CDR2 YSLEER. The CDR3 spans 17 residues. The CDR3 nucleotides read TGCGCCAGCAGCCACTTCATTGGACAGGGAATAGGAAACACCATATATTTT. This gives the protein CASSHFIGQGIGNTIYF.

The chain links TRBV7-9 to TRBJ1-4; 9 positions match TRBD1. The CDR3 is made up of 17 amino acids. CDR1 and CDR2 from the germline V gene are SEHNR and FQNEAQ (reference sequence). V dropped 4 bases and J dropped 7; count of bases not matched to a gene: 13. This CDR3 reads CASSYQGQGSALEKLFF. CDR3 sequence (DNA): TGTGCCAGCAGCTACCAGGGACAGGGATCCGCCCTTGAAAAACTGTTTTTT.

The chain joins TRBV23-1 to TRBJ2-4; 9 positions agree with TRBD1. TRBV23-1 is classed as an ORF, of uncertain function. Trimming cost V 10 bases and J 7 bases; bases outside gene matches: 5. The length of the CDR3 is 12 residues. In DNA, the CDR3 is TGCGCCAACACAGGGGGCAGGAACATTCAGTACTTC. Amino acid sequence: CANTGGRNIQYF.

The gene calls are TRBV13 and TRBJ2-1; 11 bases agree with TRBD2. V dropped 4 bases and J dropped 0; count of bases not matched to a gene: 14. The CDR3 sequence is 20 residues long. Germline V CDR1 and CDR2: PRHDT, FYEKMQ (reference sequence). The CDR3 nucleotides read TGTGCCAGCAGCTCCTTGCTAGCGGGGGGCCCCCTGAGCTCCTACAATGAGCAGTTCTTC. This sequence encodes CASSSLLAGGPLSSYNEQFF.

This clone appeared once. The V gene is TRBV9, the J gene TRBJ2-3; TRBD2 matches at 12 bases. The J segment lost 10 bases and the V segment lost 3 bases, leaving 9 bases of the junction unmatched. Germline V lookup: CDR1 SGDLS, CDR2 YYNGEE. The CDR3 loop spans 15 amino acids. The CDR3 nucleotides read TGTGCCAGCAGCGAACGACTAGCGGGGGCCGCCTCGCAGTATTTT. Its protein is CASSERLAGAASQYF.

This chain connects TRBV9 to TRBJ1-2; a possible D gene is TRBD1 (5 bases). The CDR3 spans 14 residues. V lost 3 bases, J lost 4 bases, and 13 bases lay in between. Germline V gene data show CDR1 as SGDLS and CDR2 as YYNGEE. As DNA, the CDR3 is TGTGCCAGCAGCGAACCCGGGGGTGGCTATGGCTACACCTTC. Its translation is CASSEPGGGYGYTF.

V gene TRBV6-5 combines with J gene TRBJ2-7, with D tentatively TRBD2 (5 bases). Trimming left V 5 bases short and J 1 base short, with 9 bases between. CDR1 MNHEY and CDR2 SVGAGI come from the germline V gene. The length of the CDR3 is 13 residues. The CDR3 region has the DNA TGTGCCAGCAGTCGCGGGCCTTCCTACGAGCAGTACTTC. Its translation: CASSRGPSYEQYF.

The V and J genes are TRBV6-5 and TRBJ2-6; no clear D. Germline CDR1 is MNHEY and CDR2 is SVGAGI. This CDR3 comprises 14 residues. Trimming took 2 bases from V and 4 from J, leaving 6 bases between them. The CDR3 nucleotides are TGTGCCAGCAGTTACACAACAGGGGCCAACGTCCTGACTTTC. Translating gives CASSYTTGANVLTF.

The chain combines TRBV6-5 with TRBJ2-7; D possibly corresponds to TRBD1 (5 bases). CDR3 length equals 13 residues. The V gene lost 6 bases and the J gene lost 2 bases, with 11 bases spanning the gap. Looked up from germline, CDR1 is MNHEY and CDR2 is SVGAGI. CDR3 residues: CASRFGAPYEQYF. CDR3 nucleotides: TGTGCCAGCAGGTTTGGGGCGCCCTACGAGCAGTACTTC.

The rearrangement joins TRBV7-3 to TRBJ1-2, with 7 bases matching TRBD1. The J segment lost 5 bases and the V segment lost 5 bases, leaving 14 bases of the junction unmatched. CDR3 length: 16 residues. Germline V CDR1 and CDR2: SGHTA, FQGTGA. CDR3 coding DNA: TGTGCCAGCAGCGCAATGGGACAGAGAGGGGGTTATGGCTACACCTTC. This gives the protein CASSAMGQRGGYGYTF.

This clone appeared once. The chain joins TRBV2 to TRBJ1-3; weak D call: TRBD1 (5 bases). This CDR3 is 16 amino acids long. Germline CDR1 SNHLY, CDR2 FYNNEI. The V end lost 2 bases, the J end lost 4 bases, and 15 bases lay between the germline ends. As DNA, the CDR3 is TGTGCCAGCAGTGAAAGGTCCAGGGAAAAAGGAAACACCATATATTTT. Protein sequence: CASSERSREKGNTIYF.

This chain connects TRBV7-2 to TRBJ2-4, with 8 positions matching TRBD1. There are 15 residues in the CDR3. With V trimmed by 0 bases and J by 8 bases, 6 bases remained unmatched. Germline values: CDR1 SGHTA, CDR2 FQGNSA. The CDR3 spells CASSLARGRVDIQYF. The CDR3 DNA reads as TGTGCCAGCAGCTTAGCCAGGGGGCGGGTTGACATTCAGTACTTC.

V and J are TRBV3-1 (or the pseudogene TRBV3-2) and TRBJ2-3; D gene uncertain. Germline CDR1 and CDR2: LGHDT and YNNKEL (reference sequence). V was pared by 4 bases and J by 0 bases, with 5 bases between. The CDR3 has 13 amino acids. CDR3 in amino acids: CASSRHSTDTQYF. The CDR3 region has the DNA TGTGCCAGCAGCCGTCATAGCACAGATACGCAGTATTTT.